The 16 T cell receptor beta chains presented below share a single source sample, sequenced in a study of shared clonotypes between healthy human individuals. Assay used: immunoSEQ multiplex PCR; TCRdb lists only in-frame clones, some missing. The repertoire consists of hundreds of thousands of clones, with less than 80% occurring once and the leading ten covering 1.8%. Specimen: memory CD4+ T cells sorted from blood. The subset is: CD45RA-negative fraction. Every receptor here comes from a woman aged 25 to 45 in good health.

Notes on this clone: This likely reflects a read error, since a far larger clone is one base away. This sample includes further DNA sequences coding for the same CDR3. The J gene is TRBJ2-5, the V gene TRBV28; D is ambiguous. V was shortened by 3 bases and J by 1 base, with 6 bases between the two germline ends. The germline CDR1 and CDR2 sequences are MDHEN and SYDVKM. The CDR3 covers 13 residues. The CDR3 protein is CASSFQSQETQYF. In DNA, the CDR3 is TGTGCCAGCAGTTTTCAGTCCCAAGAGACCCAGTACTTC. Together with reference TRBV28 and TRBJ2-5, the CDR3 gives the full variable domain: DVKVTQSSRYLVKRTGEKVFLECVQDMDHENMFWYRQDPGLGLRLIYFSYDVKMKEKGDIPEGYSVSREKKERFSLILESASTNQTSMYLCASSFQSQETQYFGPGTRLLVL.

In this sample, this clone turned up many times. As DNA, the CDR3 is TGTGCCAGCAGTACCCCCTGGGGAGGGGACACCGGGGAGCTGTTTTTT. Protein sequence: CASSTPWGGDTGELFF. This chain connects TRBV28 to TRBJ2-2; 7 nucleotides line up with TRBD2. CDR3 size: 16 residues. Germline loops: CDR1 MDHEN, CDR2 SYDVKM. Trimming removed 5 bases from V and 3 bases from J; junction bases left unmatched: 9.

The chain recombines TRBV7-6 with TRBJ2-7, with D uncertain. The germline V gene has CDR1 SGHVS and CDR2 FNYEAQ. The V and J ends lost 5 bases and 1 base respectively, with 12 bases between them. The CDR3 spans 14 residues. The CDR3: CASSPTLRSYEQYF. The CDR3 nucleotides are TGTGCCAGCAGCCCCACTTTACGGTCCTACGAGCAGTACTTC. The complete variable domain, with remaining parts taken from reference TRBV7-6 and TRBJ2-7, reads GAGVSQSPRYKVTKRGQDVALRCDPISGHVSLYWYRQALGQGPEFLTYFNYEAQQDKSGLPNDRFSAERPEGSISTLTIQRTEQRDSAMYRCASSPTLRSYEQYFGPGTRLTVT.

This sequence joins TRBV6-5 and TRBJ2-5, with D possibly being TRBD2 (7 bases). V gave up 2 bases and J gave up 5 bases, with 15 bases separating them. Germline loops: CDR1 MNHEY, CDR2 SVGAGI. The CDR3 sequence is 15 residues long. The CDR3 loop reads CASSYGGANWETQYF. CDR3 bases: TGTGCCAGCAGTTACGGGGGGGCTAACTGGGAGACCCAGTACTTC.

The chain links TRBV21-1 to TRBJ2-1; the table's D call of TRBD2 was not tested on the DNA. TRBV21-1 is reported as a pseudogene. This CDR3 has 13 amino acids. Here the CDR3 reads CASSHSEDNEQFF. In DNA, the CDR3 is TGTGCCAGCAGCCATAGCGAAGACAATGAGCAGTTCTTC.

The chain couples TRBV7-6 to TRBJ2-2; D is ambiguous. V lost 5 bases to trimming and J lost 7 bases, with 8 bases between them. Germline V gene lookup returns CDR1 SGHVS and CDR2 FNYEAQ. The CDR3 consists of 12 residues. CDR3 in DNA: TGTGCCAGCAGCCCTGCGAACGGGGAGCTGTTTTTT. This sequence encodes CASSPANGELFF.

The rearrangement uses TRBV27 and TRBJ2-7; D possibly matches TRBD1 or TRBD2 (5 bases each). This CDR3 region has 16 residues. The V gene lost 0 bases and the J gene lost 2 bases, with 14 bases spanning the gap. CDR1 and CDR2 from the germline V gene are MNHEY and SMNVEV (reference sequence). The CDR3 nucleotides read TGTGCCAGCAGTTTATCGCTAGGGACGGTTGCCTACGAGCAGTACTTC. It specifies CASSLSLGTVAYEQYF.

This clone was seen at least ten times. The V gene is TRBV11-3, the J gene TRBJ2-7; D is possibly TRBD1 (6 bases). Trimming removed 2 bases at V and 4 bases at J, with 12 bases between. The germline V gene has CDR1 SGHNT and CDR2 YENEEA. This CDR3 region has 14 residues. CDR3 protein: CASSLSGQAYEQYF. CDR3 coding DNA: TGTGCCAGCAGCTTATCGGGACAAGCTTACGAGCAGTACTTC.

The J gene is TRBJ2-7, the V gene TRBV21-1; TRBD2 reflects the table's D call only, with no check against the DNA. TRBV21-1 is a pseudogene locus. The CDR3 contains 13 residues. The CDR3 DNA sequence: TGTGCCAGCAGCCACCACGGTACCTACGAGCAGTACTTC. Amino acid sequence: CASSHHGTYEQYF.

Here the CDR3 reads CASSASGRGTYNEQFF. DNA of the CDR3: TGTGCCAGCAGTGCTAGCGGGAGAGGTACCTACAATGAGCAGTTCTTC. The chain couples TRBV6-1 to TRBJ2-1; 10 bases agree with TRBD2. V shed 4 bases and J 2 bases; nucleotides not matched to a gene: 5. The CDR3 totals 16 residues. Germline CDR1 is MNHNS and CDR2 is SASEGT.

This clone occurred a few times. This sequence joins TRBV2 and TRBJ2-7; 8 nucleotides match TRBD1. CDR3 length: 14 residues. V was clipped by 5 bases and J by 6 bases; unmatched bases: 9. Germline V gene lookup returns CDR1 SNHLY and CDR2 FYNNEI. Here the CDR3 reads CASSSRQGLREQYF. In nucleotides, the CDR3 is TGTGCCAGCAGTAGCCGACAGGGGCTGCGCGAGCAGTACTTC.

This clone came up a few times. This chain links TRBV19 with TRBJ2-2, with TRBD1 as a possible D gene (6 bases). This CDR3 comprises 15 residues. CDR1 is LNHDA and CDR2 is SQIVND in the germline V gene (reference sequence). With 5 bases removed from V and 3 bases from J, the gap between germline ends came to 13 bases. This CDR3 is CASSPGQSYTGELFF. The CDR3 DNA reads as TGTGCCAGTAGTCCCGGACAGTCCTACACCGGGGAGCTGTTTTTT.

This clone has a handful of counts. The chain couples TRBV25-1 to TRBJ1-6; D gene ambiguous. The CDR3 length is 13 residues. In germline, CDR1 is MGHDK, CDR2 SYGVNS. V was shortened by 1 base and J by 10 bases, with 8 bases between the two germline ends. DNA for the CDR3: TGTGCCAGCAGTGAATTCGGTTCCTCACCCCTCCACTTT. Its translation: CASSEFGSSPLHF.

The chain employs TRBV25-1 and TRBJ2-5; a possible D gene is TRBD1 (6 bases). The CDR3 is made up of 18 amino acids. Trimming removed 4 bases from V and 1 base from J, with 22 bases in between. Germline V gives CDR1 MGHDK, CDR2 SYGVNS. In DNA form, the CDR3 reads TGTGCCAGCAGTGGACCGGGGACGTGGGAAGGGGGCCAAGAGACCCAGTACTTC. It translates to CASSGPGTWEGGQETQYF.

The rearrangement joins TRBV28 to TRBJ2-7; D assignment may be TRBD1 or TRBD2 (5 bases each). Per the germline V gene, CDR1 is MDHEN and CDR2 is SYDVKM. Trimming removed 5 bases at V and 2 bases at J, with 13 bases between. CDR3 size: 14 residues. Here the CDR3 reads CASSPGTATYEQYF. Here the CDR3 DNA reads TGTGCCAGCAGTCCCGGGACCGCCACCTACGAGCAGTACTTC.

V gene TRBV11-3 combines with J gene TRBJ2-2; D not certain. The ends were cut back, 2 bases at V and 0 bases at J, with 1 base in the middle. Germline V gene sequence: CDR1 SGHNT, CDR2 YENEEA. This CDR3 is built from 13 residues. CDR3 coding DNA: TGTGCCAGCAGCTTATCGAACACCGGGGAGCTGTTTTTT. It translates to CASSLSNTGELFF.